This T cell receptor (beta chain) was captured in a study of memory CD4+ T cells and cytomegalovirus serostatus. Sequencing was performed with immunoSEQ multiplex PCR; in TCRdb, only in-frame clones are kept and a portion is missing. The sample records around 38,000 clones, 75% to 85% being singletons. V trimming: 5 bases; J trimming: 5 bases; junction bases outside the gene matches: 8. The germline gives CDR1 SGHVS, CDR2 FQNEAQ. The CDR3 loop spans 14 amino acids. The sort gate was single viable CD3+CD4+CD8-CD45RO+ cells for memory CD4+ T cells. This receptor was obtained from an adult in good health and CMV-seronegative. This sequence joins TRBV7-8 and TRBJ2-7, with 8 bases identical to TRBD1. Sequencing was carried out using memory CD4+ T cells from blood. In DNA, the CDR3 is TGTGCCAGCAGCATACCCGGGACAGGTAACGAGCAGTACTTC. Amino acids: CASSIPGTGNEQYF.